Given below is one T cell receptor beta chain in context. What it binds is not known. This table comes from immunoSEQ multiplex PCR, and its TCRdb copy is limited to in-frame clones, with some not included. The sample contains 70,000 or so clones, roughly nine tenths of which appear only once. This sample is part of a study of OX40 agonist ivuxolimab in advanced cancers. Whole-study results and caveats: With doses of 0.1-3.0 mg/kg, partial responders showed among the lowest clonal expansion.

Germline trimming cut 2 bases from V and 7 bases from J; bases unmatched to any gene: 5. The V gene's germline CDR1 is MNHNS and CDR2 SASEGT. This CDR3 is built from 14 residues. The V and J genes are TRBV6-1 and TRBJ2-7, with 10 nucleotides matching TRBD2. The sample here was CD4+ or CD8+ T cells sorted from blood, taken in a trial of the OX40 agonist ivuxolimab. The receptor was isolated from an adult with an advanced solid tumor such as melanoma, head and neck, liver or kidney cancer. The CDR3 sequence is CASSELVAGGEQYF. In nucleotides, the CDR3 is TGTGCCAGCAGTGAACTGGTAGCGGGAGGTGAGCAGTACTTC.